Here is one T cell receptor beta chain with its context. 13 Jbeta primers and 60 Vbeta primers were used for the PCR. Produced via immunoSEQ multiplex PCR; TCRdb's table is partial and in-frame only. The table lists 200,000 or so clones, 70% of them singletons. The entry originates in a study of cytomegalovirus exposure and HLA in healthy donors. The CDR3 is made up of 14 amino acids. Losses at the gene ends were 3 bases for V and 4 bases for J; bases not matched to a gene: 4. In germline, CDR1 is SGDLS, CDR2 YYNGEE. The clonotype originates from a man aged 40-55 years in good health and CMV-seropositive. Sequencing input: PBMCs. This sequence joins TRBV9 and TRBJ2-3, with TRBD1 matching over 8 bases. The CDR3 reads CASSADRVADTQYF. Here the CDR3 DNA reads TGTGCCAGCAGCGCGGACAGGGTGGCAGATACGCAGTATTTT.